The source of this T cell receptor (beta chain) is a study of cytomegalovirus exposure and HLA in healthy donors. The CDR3 totals 14 residues. Per the germline V gene, CDR1 is MNHEY and CDR2 is SVGAGI. The trim removed 6 bases at V and 3 bases at J, leaving 5 bases unmatched. This PCR relied on a set of 60 Vbeta primers and 13 Jbeta primers. Method: immunoSEQ multiplex PCR; TCRdb's copy keeps in-frame clones and lacks some. The data contain around 120,000 clones, about 80% of them singletons. This clone was recorded a few times. The chain recombines TRBV6-5 with TRBJ1-5; 7 positions agree with TRBD1. Sample: PBMCs. This TCR was recovered from a male donor in good health and CMV-seronegative. The CDR3 coding sequence is TGTGCCAGCAGCCCGGGACAGCCCAATCAGCCCCAGCATTTT. It specifies CASSPGQPNQPQHF.